This T cell receptor beta chain comes out of a study of beta chain features in type 1 diabetes. This CDR3 is built from 15 residues. Germline V gene lookup returns CDR1 SGHRS and CDR2 YFSETQ. V shed 3 bases and J 5 bases; nucleotides not matched to a gene: 9. Whole-study findings and limits: More deletions and fewer insertions at VDJ junctions were found in patients with type 1 diabetes.

Every isolated RNA sample was fully reverse transcribed, so sequencing captured expressed TCRB transcripts. Produced via immunoSEQ multiplex PCR; TCRdb's table is partial and in-frame only. The profile shows roughly 380,000 clones, roughly a fifth of them singletons. Turning to this clone: Its antigen remains unknown.

The origin of this receptor is a woman aged 18 to 35 in good health. The V and J genes are TRBV5-1 and TRBJ2-7; 9 bases are a match to TRBD2. The specimen sequenced was naive CD4+ T cells from blood. The CDR3 coding sequence is TGCGCCAGCAGCTCAAACTGGCGGGGGGGGGACGAGCAGTACTTC. This translates into CASSSNWRGGDEQYF.